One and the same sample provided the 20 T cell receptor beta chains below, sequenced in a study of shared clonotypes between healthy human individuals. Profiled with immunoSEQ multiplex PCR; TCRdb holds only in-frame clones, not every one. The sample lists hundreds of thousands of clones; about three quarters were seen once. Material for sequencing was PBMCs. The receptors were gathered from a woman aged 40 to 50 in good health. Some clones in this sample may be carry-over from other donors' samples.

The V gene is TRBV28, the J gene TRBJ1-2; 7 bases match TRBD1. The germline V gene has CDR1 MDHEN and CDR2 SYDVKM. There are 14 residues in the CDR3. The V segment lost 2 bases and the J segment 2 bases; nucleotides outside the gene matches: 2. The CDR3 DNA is TGTGCCAGCAGTTTAGGACAGGAGAACTATGGCTACACCTTC. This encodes CASSLGQENYGYTF.

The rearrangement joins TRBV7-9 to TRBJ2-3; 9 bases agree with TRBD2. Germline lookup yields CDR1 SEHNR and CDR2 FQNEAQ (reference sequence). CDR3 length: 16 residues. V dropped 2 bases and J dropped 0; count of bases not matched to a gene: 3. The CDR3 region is CASSLLAGSSTDTQYF. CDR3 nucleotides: TGTGCCAGCAGCTTACTAGCGGGATCTAGCACAGATACGCAGTATTTT. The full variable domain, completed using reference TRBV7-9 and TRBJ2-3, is DTGVSQNPRHKITKRGQNVTFRCDPISEHNRLYWYRQTLGQGPEFLTYFQNEAQLEKSRLLSDRFSAERPKGSFSTLEIQRTEQGDSAMYLCASSLLAGSSTDTQYFGPGTRLTVL.

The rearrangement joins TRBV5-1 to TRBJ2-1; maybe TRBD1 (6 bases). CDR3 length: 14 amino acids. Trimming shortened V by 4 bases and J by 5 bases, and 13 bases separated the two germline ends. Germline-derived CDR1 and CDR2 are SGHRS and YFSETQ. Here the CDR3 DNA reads TGCGCCAGCAGCACCCGACAGGCCGACAATGAGCAGTTCTTC. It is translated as CASSTRQADNEQFF.

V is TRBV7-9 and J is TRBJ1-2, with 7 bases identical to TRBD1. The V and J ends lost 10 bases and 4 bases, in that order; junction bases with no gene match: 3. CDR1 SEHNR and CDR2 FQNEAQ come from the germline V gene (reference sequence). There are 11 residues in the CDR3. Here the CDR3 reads CATDRSYGYTF. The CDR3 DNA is TGTGCCACGGACAGGAGCTATGGCTACACCTTC.

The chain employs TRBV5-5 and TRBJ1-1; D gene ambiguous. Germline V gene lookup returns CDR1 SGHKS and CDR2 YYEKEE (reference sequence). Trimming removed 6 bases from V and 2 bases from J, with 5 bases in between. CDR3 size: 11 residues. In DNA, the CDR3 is TGTGCCAGCATGTCAAACACTGAAGCTTTCTTT. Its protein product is CASMSNTEAFF. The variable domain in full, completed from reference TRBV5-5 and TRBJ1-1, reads DAGVTQSPTHLIKTRGQQVTLRCSPISGHKSVSWYQQVLGQGPQFIFQYYEKEERGRGNFPDRFSARQFPNYSSELNVNALLLGDSALYLCASMSNTEAFFGQGTRLTVV.

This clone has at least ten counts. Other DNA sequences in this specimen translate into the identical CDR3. The CDR3 reads CASKWSNQPQHF. The CDR3 nucleotides read TGTGCCAGCAAATGGAGCAATCAGCCCCAGCATTTT. This rearrangement joins TRBV2 to TRBJ1-5, with D hard to call. The CDR3 is made up of 12 amino acids. V lost 7 bases and J lost 1, with 5 bases in between. Germline assignment: CDR1 SNHLY and CDR2 FYNNEI. The complete variable domain, with remaining parts taken from reference TRBV2 and TRBJ1-5, reads EPEVTQTPSHQVTQMGQEVILRCVPISNHLYFYWYRQILGQKVEFLVSFYNNEISEKSEIFDDQFSVERPDGSNFTLKIRSTKLEDSAMYFCASKWSNQPQHFGDGTRLSIL.

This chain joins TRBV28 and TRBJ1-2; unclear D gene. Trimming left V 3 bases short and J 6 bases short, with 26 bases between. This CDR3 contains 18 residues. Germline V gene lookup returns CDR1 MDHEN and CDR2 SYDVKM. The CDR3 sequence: CASSFSTTTVLRLHGYTF. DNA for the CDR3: TGTGCCAGCAGTTTCTCAACCACTACAGTATTGCGCCTCCATGGCTACACCTTC.

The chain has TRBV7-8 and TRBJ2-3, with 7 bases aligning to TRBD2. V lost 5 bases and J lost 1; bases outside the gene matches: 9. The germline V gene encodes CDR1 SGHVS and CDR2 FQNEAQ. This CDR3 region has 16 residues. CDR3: CASSPLSGGGTDTQYF. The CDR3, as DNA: TGTGCCAGCAGCCCACTATCGGGGGGAGGCACAGATACGCAGTATTTT.

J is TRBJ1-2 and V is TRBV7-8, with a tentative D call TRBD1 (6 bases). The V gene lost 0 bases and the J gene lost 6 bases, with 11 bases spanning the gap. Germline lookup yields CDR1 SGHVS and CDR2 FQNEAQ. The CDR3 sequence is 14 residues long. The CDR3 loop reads CASSLASRGHGYTF. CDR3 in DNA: TGTGCCAGCAGCTTAGCTTCCAGGGGCCATGGCTACACCTTC.

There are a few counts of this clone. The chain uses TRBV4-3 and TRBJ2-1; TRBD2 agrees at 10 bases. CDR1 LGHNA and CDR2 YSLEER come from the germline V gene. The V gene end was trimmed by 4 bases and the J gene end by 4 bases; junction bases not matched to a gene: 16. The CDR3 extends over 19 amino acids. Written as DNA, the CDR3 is TGCGCCAGCAGCCGCCACCGGGGAAGCGGGAGGGCCGGTTACAATGAGCAGTTCTTC. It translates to CASSRHRGSGRAGYNEQFF.

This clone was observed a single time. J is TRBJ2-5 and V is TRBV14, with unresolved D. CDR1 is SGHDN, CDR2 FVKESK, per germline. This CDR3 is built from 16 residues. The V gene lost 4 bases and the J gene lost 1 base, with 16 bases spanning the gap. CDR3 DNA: TGTGCCAGCAGCCTTCACCCTAGGCTTTCCCAAGAGACCCAGTACTTC. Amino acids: CASSLHPRLSQETQYF.

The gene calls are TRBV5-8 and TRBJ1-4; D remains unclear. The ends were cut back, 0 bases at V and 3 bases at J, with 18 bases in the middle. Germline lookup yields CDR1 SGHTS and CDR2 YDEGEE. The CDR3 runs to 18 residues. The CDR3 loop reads CASSLESPAGFANEKLFF. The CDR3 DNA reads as TGTGCCAGCAGCTTGGAGTCCCCCGCCGGGTTTGCTAATGAAAAACTGTTTTTT.

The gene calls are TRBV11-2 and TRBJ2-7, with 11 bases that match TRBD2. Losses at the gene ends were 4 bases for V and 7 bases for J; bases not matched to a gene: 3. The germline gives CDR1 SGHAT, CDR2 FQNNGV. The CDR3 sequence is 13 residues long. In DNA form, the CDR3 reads TGTGCCAGCAGCTACAGGACTAGCGGGGAGCAGTACTTC. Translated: CASSYRTSGEQYF.

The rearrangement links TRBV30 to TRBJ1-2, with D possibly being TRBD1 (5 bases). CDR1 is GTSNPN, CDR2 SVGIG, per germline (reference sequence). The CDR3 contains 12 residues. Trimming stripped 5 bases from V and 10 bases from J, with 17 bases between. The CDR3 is CAWEKGQAIYTF. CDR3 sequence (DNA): TGTGCCTGGGAAAAGGGGCAGGCGATCTACACCTTC. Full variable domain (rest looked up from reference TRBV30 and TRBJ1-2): SQTIHQWPATLVQPVGSPLSLECTVEGTSNPNLYWYRQAAGRGLQLLFYSVGIGQISSEVPQNLSASRPQDRQFILSSKKLLLSDSGFYLCAWEKGQAIYTFGSGTRLTVV.

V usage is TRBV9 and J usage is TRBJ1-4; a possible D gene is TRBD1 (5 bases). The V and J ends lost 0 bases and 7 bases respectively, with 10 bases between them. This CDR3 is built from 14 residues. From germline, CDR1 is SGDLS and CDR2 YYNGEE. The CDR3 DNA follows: TGTGCCAGCAGCGTAGATGGGGGGAGTGAAAAACTGTTTTTT. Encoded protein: CASSVDGGSEKLFF.

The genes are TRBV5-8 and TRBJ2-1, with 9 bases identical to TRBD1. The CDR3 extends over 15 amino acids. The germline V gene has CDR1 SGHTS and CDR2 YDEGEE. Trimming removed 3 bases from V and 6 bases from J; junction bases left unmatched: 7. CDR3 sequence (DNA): TGTGCCAGCAGCTCCCTGGTGACAGGGGGCAATGAGCAGTTCTTC. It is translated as CASSSLVTGGNEQFF.

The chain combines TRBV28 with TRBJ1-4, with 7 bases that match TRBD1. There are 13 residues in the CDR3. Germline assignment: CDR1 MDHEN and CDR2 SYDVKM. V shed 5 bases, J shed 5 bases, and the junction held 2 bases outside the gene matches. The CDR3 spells CASSRGLNEKLFF. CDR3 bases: TGTGCCAGCAGTAGGGGGCTCAATGAAAAACTGTTTTTT.

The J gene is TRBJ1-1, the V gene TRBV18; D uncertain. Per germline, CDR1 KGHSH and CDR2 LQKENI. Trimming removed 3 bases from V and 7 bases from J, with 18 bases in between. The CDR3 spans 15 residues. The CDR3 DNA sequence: TGTGCCAGCTCACCTACGGTATCTAGGTTGGGTGAAGCTTTCTTT. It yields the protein CASSPTVSRLGEAFF.

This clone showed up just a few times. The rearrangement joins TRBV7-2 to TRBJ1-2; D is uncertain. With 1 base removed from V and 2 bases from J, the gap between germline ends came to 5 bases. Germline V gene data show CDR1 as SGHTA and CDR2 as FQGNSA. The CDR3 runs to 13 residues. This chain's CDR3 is CASSLGRNYGYTF. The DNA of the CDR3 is TGTGCCAGCAGCTTAGGACGGAACTATGGCTACACCTTC.

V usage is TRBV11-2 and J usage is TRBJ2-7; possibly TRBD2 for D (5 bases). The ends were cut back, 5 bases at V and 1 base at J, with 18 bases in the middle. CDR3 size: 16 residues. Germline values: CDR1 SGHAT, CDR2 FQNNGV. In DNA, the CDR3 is TGTGCCAGCAGCCTCGGCGGCACTAGTCGGTCCTACGAGCAGTACTTC. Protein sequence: CASSLGGTSRSYEQYF.